Shown below are 20 T cell receptor beta chains from a single sample sequenced in a study of early T cells in non-severe SARS-CoV-2 infection. Each CDR3 protein gets one entry after TCRdb re-called the 5' RACE reads with MiXCR. The sample lists about 61,000 distinct CDR3 sequences; around 12% were seen once. Sequences were derived from whole blood, sampled at baseline. These TCRs come from an adult who was a healthcare worker with PCR-confirmed SARS-CoV-2 infection or an uninfected control (not recorded which). The donor label of this sample is uncertain.

The chain uses TRBV30 and TRBJ1-1; no firm D call. The CDR3 totals 13 residues. The V end was cut by 2 bases, the J end by 0 bases, with 7 bases between. Germline V gene data show CDR1 as GTSNPN and CDR2 as SVGIG (reference sequence). CDR3 nucleotide sequence: TGTGCCTGGAGTACAGAGATGAACACTGAAGCTTTCTTT. As protein: CAWSTEMNTEAFF.

V is TRBV20-1 and J is TRBJ1-6; the D is unclear. Per the germline V gene, CDR1 is DFQATT and CDR2 is SNEGSKA (reference sequence). V lost 4 bases and J 0 bases, leaving 10 bases between the germline ends. The CDR3 length is 15 residues. The CDR3 nucleotides are TGCAGTGCTACCTCACAGAGCTCCTATAATTCACCCCTCCACTTT. It is translated as CSATSQSSYNSPLHF.

This clonotype was seen more than once but under ten times. The genes are TRBV5-5 and TRBJ2-1, with TRBD2 identical over 7 bases. The CDR3 has 14 residues. The germline V gene encodes CDR1 SGHKS and CDR2 YYEKEE (reference sequence). V shed 0 bases and J 5 bases; nucleotides not matched to a gene: 2. The CDR3 nucleotides read TGTGCCAGCAGCTTGGTACTAGCGAACAATGAGCAGTTCTTC. Translated: CASSLVLANNEQFF.

A word on this clonotype: At one end the junction does not follow the germline gene, possibly because of a read error. The J gene is TRBJ2-2, the V gene TRBV2; TRBD2 might be the D (5 bases). This CDR3 contains 15 residues. From germline, CDR1 is SNHLY and CDR2 FYNNEI. This CDR3 is CASSELSGETGEMFF. Here the CDR3 DNA reads TGTGCCAGCAGTGAACTATCTGGGGAGACCGGGGAGATGTTTTTT.

There are many counts of this clonotype. This chain joins TRBV10-3 and TRBJ2-1, with 11 nucleotides matching TRBD2. From germline, CDR1 is ENHRY and CDR2 SYGVKD. V dropped 5 bases and J dropped 8; count of bases not matched to a gene: 14. This CDR3 has 17 residues. Here the CDR3 DNA reads TGTGCCATCAGTCCAACCACTAGCGGGGGCTTCGTCGATGAGCAGTTCTTC. Encoded protein: CAISPTTSGGFVDEQFF.

At least ten counts were recorded for this clonotype. The chain carries TRBV20-1 and TRBJ2-4; D remains ambiguous. The CDR3 is 17 amino acids. The germline gives CDR1 DFQATT, CDR2 SNEGSKA (reference sequence). V lost 3 bases, J lost 0 bases, and 18 bases lay in between. The CDR3, as DNA: TGCAGTGCTAGTCCAAGGCAGTCCTCTACAGCCAAAAACATTCAGTACTTC. Its translation: CSASPRQSSTAKNIQYF.

This clonotype has a handful of counts. The gene calls are TRBV4-1 and TRBJ1-2; 10 positions agree with TRBD1. The germline gives CDR1 MGHRA, CDR2 YSYEKL. The CDR3 has 18 residues. J was trimmed by 4 bases and V by 1 base; bases with no gene match: 12. The CDR3 sequence is CASSQVRRGRDRGYGYTF. CDR3 DNA: TGCGCCAGCAGCCAAGTGAGGAGAGGCCGGGACAGGGGCTATGGCTACACCTTC.

This clonotype came up many times. V is TRBV5-1 and J is TRBJ2-7; 11 bases are shared with TRBD1. Germline V gene sequence: CDR1 SGHRS, CDR2 YFSETQ. The CDR3 runs 17 residues. With V trimmed by 1 base and J by 2 bases, 8 bases remained unmatched. In nucleotides, the CDR3 is TGCGCCAGCAGCTTGCCGCACGGGACAGGGGGAACCTACGAGCAGTACGTC. This codes for CASSLPHGTGGTYEQYV.

This clonotype was seen many times. This chain joins TRBV30 and TRBJ2-3; D not certain. With 5 bases removed from V and 2 bases from J, the gap between germline ends came to 8 bases. The germline gives CDR1 GTSNPN, CDR2 SVGIG (reference sequence). The length of the CDR3 is 12 residues. The chain's CDR3 is CAWSRATDTQYF. The DNA for the CDR3 is TGTGCCTGGTCTCGGGCCACAGATACGCAGTATTTT.

The rearrangement uses TRBV20-1 and TRBJ2-3, with unresolved D. The CDR3 length is 14 residues. Germline values: CDR1 DFQATT, CDR2 SNEGSKA (reference sequence). Trimming shortened V by 2 bases and J by 2 bases, and 11 bases separated the two germline ends. The CDR3 sequence: CSARKRGFTDTQYF. CDR3 sequence (DNA): TGCAGTGCTAGAAAGAGAGGCTTCACAGATACGCAGTATTTT.

V gene TRBV12-3 or TRBV12-4 combines with J gene TRBJ1-3; 8 positions match TRBD1. The CDR3 covers 15 residues. V shed 4 bases and J 0 bases; nucleotides not matched to a gene: 2. The CDR3 protein is CASSSGQGSGNTIYF. CDR3 in DNA: TGTGCCAGCAGTTCAGGACAGGGCTCTGGAAACACCATATATTTT.

There are many counts of this clonotype. This chain uses TRBV3-1 with TRBJ2-3; 9 bases line up with TRBD2. V gave up 1 base and J gave up 4 bases; unmatched junction bases: 15. The CDR3 runs 19 residues. Germline-derived CDR1 and CDR2 are LGHDT and YNNKEL (reference sequence). Written as DNA, the CDR3 is TGTGCCAGCAGCCAAGTGTGGCTAGCGGGGTGGATAGCTTCAGATACGCAGTATTTT. Translating gives CASSQVWLAGWIASDTQYF.

A few counts support this clonotype. The V and J genes are TRBV11-2 and TRBJ2-7, with 8 bases lining up with TRBD1. With 2 bases clipped from V and 0 bases from J, the junction kept 3 bases outside the gene matches. The CDR3 totals 15 residues. The germline gives CDR1 SGHAT, CDR2 FQNNGV. The CDR3 region has the DNA TGTGCCAGCAGCTTATCAGGGGGCTTCTCCTACGAGCAGTACGTC. It translates to CASSLSGGFSYEQYV.

This clonotype has a handful of counts. The chain couples TRBV27 to TRBJ2-1; 8 nucleotides agree with TRBD1. J gave up 1 base and V 5 bases, and 16 bases lay outside the gene matches. CDR3 size: 19 residues. Germline CDR1 and CDR2: MNHEY and SMNVEV (reference sequence). CDR3 region: CASSRRRTGSTISYNEQFF. For the CDR3, the DNA is TGTGCCAGCAGTCGGCGCCGGACAGGGTCAACTATTTCCTACAATGAGCAGTTCTTC.

The chain uses TRBV20-1 and TRBJ2-3; 8 bases map to TRBD1. The CDR3 loop spans 15 amino acids. The V and J ends lost 0 bases and 3 bases, in that order; junction bases with no gene match: 5. CDR1 and CDR2 (germline): DFQATT, SNEGSKA (reference sequence). The chain's CDR3 is CSARDRGLWTDTQYF. Written as DNA, the CDR3 is TGCAGTGCTAGAGACAGGGGGCTATGGACAGATACGCAGTATTTT.

In its sample, this clonotype was seen many times. The V and J genes are TRBV7-8 and TRBJ2-1; 7 bases agree with TRBD1. Germline lookup yields CDR1 SGHVS and CDR2 FQNEAQ. This CDR3 is 13 amino acids long. J gave up 5 bases and V 4 bases, and 2 bases lay outside the gene matches. The CDR3 coding sequence is TGTGCCAGCAGCTCAGGGGGTGACAATGAGCAGTTCTTC. This codes for CASSSGGDNEQFF.

There are a few counts of this clonotype. V and J are TRBV4-2 and TRBJ1-4, with a tentative D call TRBD1 (5 bases). Trimming left V 4 bases short and J 6 bases short, with 18 bases between. The CDR3 loop spans 16 amino acids. Germline CDR1 is LGHNA and CDR2 is YNFKEQ. The CDR3 loop is CASSPGLPIGDEKLFF. The CDR3 DNA reads TGTGCCAGCAGCCCGGGACTTCCGATTGGTGATGAAAAACTGTTTTTT.

The CDR3, as DNA: TGCAGTGCAGAAACCAGGGTTTACGGCTACACCTTC. Protein product: CSAETRVYGYTF. The chain recombines TRBV20-1 with TRBJ1-2; possibly TRBD1 for D (5 bases). CDR3 length: 12 amino acids. The germline CDR1 and CDR2 sequences are DFQATT and SNEGSKA (reference sequence). Trimming took off 6 bases at V and 8 bases at J, with 16 bases between the two ends.

This clonotype was observed a handful of times. J is TRBJ2-3 and V is TRBV7-2, with TRBD2 matching over 8 bases. Looked up from germline, CDR1 is SGHTA and CDR2 is FQGNSA. J lost 6 bases, V lost 1 base, and 12 bases had no gene match. The CDR3 is 17 amino acids. DNA of the CDR3: TGTGCCAGCAGCTTAGAACCGCCGGGGGGGCCCAGGGATACGCAGTATTTT. This gives the protein CASSLEPPGGPRDTQYF.

This clonotype was detected many times. The chain joins TRBV24-1 to TRBJ2-5, with D hard to call. With 6 bases removed from V and 3 bases from J, the gap between germline ends came to 10 bases. This CDR3 has 13 amino acids. Germline V gene data show CDR1 as KGHDR and CDR2 as SFDVKD. Written as DNA, the CDR3 is TGTGCCACCAGTCTAGGTGGTGAAGAGACCCAGTACTTC. It yields the protein CATSLGGEETQYF.